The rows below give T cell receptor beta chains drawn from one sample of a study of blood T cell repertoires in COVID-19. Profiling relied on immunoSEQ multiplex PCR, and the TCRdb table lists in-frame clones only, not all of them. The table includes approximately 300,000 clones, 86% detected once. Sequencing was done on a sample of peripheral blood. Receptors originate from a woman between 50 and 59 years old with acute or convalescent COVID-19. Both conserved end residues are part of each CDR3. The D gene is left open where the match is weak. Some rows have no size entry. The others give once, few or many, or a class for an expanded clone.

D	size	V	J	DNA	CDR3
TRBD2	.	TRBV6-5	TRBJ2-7	TGTGCCAGCAGTTACTCCCCTAGCGGGAGTTCATACGAGCAGTACTTC	CASSYSPSGSSYEQYF
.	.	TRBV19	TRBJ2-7	TGTGCCAGTAGTATACGGGGATATACAGTGGGAAACTACTACGAGCAGTACTTC	CASSIRGYTVGNYYEQYF
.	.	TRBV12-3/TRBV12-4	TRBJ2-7	TGTGCCAGCAGTTTCTCAGGGTTCTACGAGCAGTACTTC	CASSFSGFYEQYF
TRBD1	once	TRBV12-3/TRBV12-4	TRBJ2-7	TGTGCCAGCTTCGGGACAGGGGGCTACGAGCAGTACTTC	CASFGTGGYEQYF
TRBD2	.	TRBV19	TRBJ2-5	TGTGCCAGTAGTATCAGCACGGGGGGAGGCCAAGAGACCCAGTACTTC	CASSISTGGGQETQYF
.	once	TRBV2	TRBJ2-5	TGTGCCAGCAACACAGCTGAGTACCAAGAGACCCAGTACTTC	CASNTAEYQETQYF
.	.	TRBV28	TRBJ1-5	TGTGCCAGCAGTTTAAGAGGAAGGATTTATAGCAATCAGCCCCAGCATTTT	CASSLRGRIYSNQPQHF
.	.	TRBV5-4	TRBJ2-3	TGTGCCAGCAGCCAGGGTTTCAACACAGATACGCAGTATTTT	CASSQGFNTDTQYF
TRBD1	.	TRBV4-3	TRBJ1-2	TGCGCCAGCAGCCCGGGACAGGGGGCTTCTTATGGCTACACCTTC	CASSPGQGASYGYTF
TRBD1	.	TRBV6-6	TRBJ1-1	TGTGCCAGCAGTTACGGACAGGGGTGGGACACTGAAGCTTTCTTT	CASSYGQGWDTEAFF
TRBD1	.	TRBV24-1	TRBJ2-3	TGTGCCACCAGTGACCAGACAGGGGGTCCCACAGATACGCAGTATTTT	CATSDQTGGPTDTQYF
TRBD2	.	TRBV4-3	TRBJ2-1	TGCGCCAGCAGCCAAGTCGGCTCGCCTAGCGGGAGTCATGAGCAGTTCTTC	CASSQVGSPSGSHEQFF
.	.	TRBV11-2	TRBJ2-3	TGTGCCAGCAGCTTACGGCCGACGACTAGTGGGATAGATACGCAGTATTTT	CASSLRPTTSGIDTQYF
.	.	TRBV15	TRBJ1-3	TGTGCCACCAGCTTAAGACCGGGGTCGGTTGGAAACACCATATATTTT	CATSLRPGSVGNTIYF
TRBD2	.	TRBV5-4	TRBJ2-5	TGTGCCAGCAGCAAATGGGGGGGGAAGGAGACCCAGTACTTC	CASSKWGGKETQYF
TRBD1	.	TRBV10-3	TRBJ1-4	TGTGCCATCAGTGAGGACAGGGAGGATGAAAAACTGTTTTTT	CAISEDREDEKLFF
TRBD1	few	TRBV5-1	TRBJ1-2	TGCGCCAGCAGCCCGGGACAGAACTATGGCTACACCTTC	CASSPGQNYGYTF
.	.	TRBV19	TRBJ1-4	TGTGCCACCCGGGGATTCAATAATGAAAAACTGTTTTTT	CATRGFNNEKLFF
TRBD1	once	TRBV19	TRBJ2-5	TGTGCCAGTAGCGTAAACCAGGGGGCGGGGGAGACCCAGTACTTC	CASSVNQGAGETQYF
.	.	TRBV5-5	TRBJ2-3	TGTGCCAGCAGCTTGCGTCAGGGTTCCACAGATACGCAGTATTTT	CASSLRQGSTDTQYF
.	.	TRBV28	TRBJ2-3	TGTGCCAGCAGTTTATTGGAGGGCCACACAGATACGCAGTATTTT	CASSLLEGHTDTQYF
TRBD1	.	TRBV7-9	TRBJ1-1	TGTGCCAGCAGCTTGTCCCGGACAGGGACTGAAGCTTTCTTT	CASSLSRTGTEAFF
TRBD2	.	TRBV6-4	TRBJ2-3	TGTGCCAGCAAATTGTCCAGCGGGGGCACAGATACGCAGTATTTT	CASKLSSGGTDTQYF
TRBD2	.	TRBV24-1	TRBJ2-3	TGTGCCACCAGTGACCTAGGACTAGCGGCAGATACGCAGTATTTT	CATSDLGLAADTQYF
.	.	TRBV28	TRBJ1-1	TGTGCCATTACCTTCGCGGGAGACACTGAAGCTTTCTTT	CAITFAGDTEAFF
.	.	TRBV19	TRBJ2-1	TGTGCCAGTAGTATAGGATGGCAGGGGAACAATGAGCAGTTCTTC	CASSIGWQGNNEQFF
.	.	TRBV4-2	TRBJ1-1	TGTGCCAGCAGCCAAGAGGGCTTGAGCACTGCGTCCGCTTTCTTT	CASSQEGLSTASAFF
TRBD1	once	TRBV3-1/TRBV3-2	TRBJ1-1	TGTGCCAGCAGCCCAAGGGGACAGGGGCCCCTGAACACTGAAGCTTTCTTT	CASSPRGQGPLNTEAFF
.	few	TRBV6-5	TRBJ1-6	TGTGCCAGCAGTTACGGGCAGCAGGATTCACCCCTCCACTTT	CASSYGQQDSPLHF
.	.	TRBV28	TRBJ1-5	TGTGCCAGCAGTTTAGCCCAGTACAATCAGCCCCAGCATTTT	CASSLAQYNQPQHF
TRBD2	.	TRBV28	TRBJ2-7	TGTGCCAGCAGTGACCTAGCGGGAGACCCTTCTTCCGAGCAGTACTTC	CASSDLAGDPSSEQYF
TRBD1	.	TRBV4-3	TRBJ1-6	TGCGCCAGCAGCCAAGGAACAAACCGACAGGGCAATTGGAATTCACCCCTCCACTTT	CASSQGTNRQGNWNSPLHF
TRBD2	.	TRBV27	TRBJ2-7	TGTGCCAGCAAGATATTGAGGGCTAGCGGGATAGACGAGCAGTACTTC	CASKILRASGIDEQYF
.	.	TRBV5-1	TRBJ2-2	TGCGCCAGCAGCTTAGCGACAACTAGGAACACCGGGGAGCTGTTTTTT	CASSLATTRNTGELFF
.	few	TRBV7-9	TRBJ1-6	TGTGCCAGCAGGACGACAGAAACTAATTCACCCCTCCACTTT	CASRTTETNSPLHF
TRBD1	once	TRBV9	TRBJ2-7	TGTGCCAGCAGCCGCCTTGGACAGGAGAGGCAGTACTTC	CASSRLGQERQYF
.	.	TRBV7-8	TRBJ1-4	TGTGCCAGCAGCTTCCGCGAGGGTCCGCCTAATGAAAAACTGTTTTTT	CASSFREGPPNEKLFF
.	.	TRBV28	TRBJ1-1	TGTGCCAGCAGTGTCGGGGGGGCAACTGAAGCTTTCTTT	CASSVGGATEAFF
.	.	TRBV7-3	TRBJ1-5	TGTGCCAGCAGCTCAAACACGGGACAGCCCCAGCATTTT	CASSSNTGQPQHF
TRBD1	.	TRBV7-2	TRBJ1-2	TGTGCCAGCAGACGTATTGGGGGACAGGGCGAGGGCTACACCTTC	CASRRIGGQGEGYTF
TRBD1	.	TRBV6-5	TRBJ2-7	TGTGCCAGCAGTACCGGGACAGGGGGCTACGAGCAGTACTTC	CASSTGTGGYEQYF
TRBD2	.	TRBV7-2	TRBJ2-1	TGTGCCAGCAGCTTACACGGTAGCGGGAAACTGAGCTCCTACAATGAGCAGTTCTTC	CASSLHGSGKLSSYNEQFF
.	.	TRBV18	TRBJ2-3	TGTGCCAGCTCACCGAGCTATTCCGATACGCAGTATTTT	CASSPSYSDTQYF
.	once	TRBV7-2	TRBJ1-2	TGTGCCAGCAGCTTAGTGGGGGCGGGTGGCTACACCTTC	CASSLVGAGGYTF
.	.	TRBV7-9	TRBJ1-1	TGTGCCAGCAGCCGCGTGAACACTGAAGCTTTCTTT	CASSRVNTEAFF